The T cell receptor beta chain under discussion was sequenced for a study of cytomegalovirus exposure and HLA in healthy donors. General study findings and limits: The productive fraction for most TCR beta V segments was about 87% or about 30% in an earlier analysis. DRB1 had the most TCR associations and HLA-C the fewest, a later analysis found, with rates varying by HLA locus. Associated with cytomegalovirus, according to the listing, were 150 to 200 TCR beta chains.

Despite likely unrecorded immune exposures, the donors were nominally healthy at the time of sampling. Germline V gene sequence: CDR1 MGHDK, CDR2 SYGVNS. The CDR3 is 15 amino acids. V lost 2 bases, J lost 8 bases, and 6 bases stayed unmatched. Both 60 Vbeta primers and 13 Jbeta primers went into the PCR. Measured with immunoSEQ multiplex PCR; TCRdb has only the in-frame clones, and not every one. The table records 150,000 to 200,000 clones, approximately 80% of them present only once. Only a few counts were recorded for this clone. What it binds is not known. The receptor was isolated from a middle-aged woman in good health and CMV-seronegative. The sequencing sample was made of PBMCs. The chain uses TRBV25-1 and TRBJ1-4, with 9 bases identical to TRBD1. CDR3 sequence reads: CASSEGQGSWEKLFF. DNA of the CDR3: TGTGCCAGCAGTGAAGGACAGGGGTCGTGGGAAAAACTGTTTTTT.